One sample yielded the 2 T cell receptor beta chains listed below, sequenced in a study of a mutant IDH1 vaccine in newly diagnosed glioma. Time point denoted: week 47, end of study. One vaccine dose held 300 ug of mutant IDH1 20-mer peptide and came with topical imiquimod. These receptors' antigens are unknown. Here immunoSEQ multiplex PCR was the method, and the copy in TCRdb shows in-frame clones only, minus some. This sample has tens of thousands of clones, with around three quarters found just once. Sequencing used PBMCs, obtained from a glioma patient whose treatment included an IDH1 peptide vaccine. Every receptor here comes from a woman in her thirties or forties with glioma. Some clones in this sample may be carry-over from other donors' samples.

The chain is built from TRBV6-1 and TRBJ2-7; D is uncertain. The ends were cut back, 4 bases at V and 7 bases at J, with 23 bases in the middle. CDR1 is MNHNS, CDR2 SASEGT, per germline. The CDR3 is 16 residues long. CDR3 sequence: CASSGMIDSFLGEQYF. The CDR3 DNA is TGTGCCAGCAGTGGGATGATTGACTCCTTCCTAGGAGAGCAGTACTTC.

The gene calls are TRBV10-1 and TRBJ2-7; TRBD1 is a possible D gene (5 bases). The V and J ends lost 2 bases and 2 bases respectively, with 13 bases between them. Germline CDR1 WNHNN, CDR2 SYGVQD (reference sequence). This CDR3 is built from 15 residues. The chain's CDR3 is CASSEGAIPAYEQYF. CDR3 sequence (DNA): TGCGCCAGCAGTGAGGGGGCTATCCCAGCCTACGAGCAGTACTTC.